The 10 T cell receptor beta chains listed next were all sequenced from one sample in a study of breast tumors, draining lymph nodes, adjacent tissues. MiXCR, applied by TCRdb to the multiplex PCR reads, yields one record per CDR3 protein. The data hold a few hundred thousand distinct CDR3 sequences, with less than 40% observed a single time. Axillary draining lymph nodes of breast cancer patients supplied the node samples. Sample: axillary lymph node tissue. These receptors originate from a female donor with breast cancer. Some clones in this sample may be carry-over from other donors' samples.

This clonotype came up many times. The chain carries TRBV20-1 and TRBJ2-2; D might be TRBD1 or TRBD2, each matching 6 bases. V was trimmed by 6 bases and J by 3 bases, leaving 14 bases between them. The CDR3 is made up of 14 amino acids. CDR1 is DFQATT, CDR2 SNEGSKA, per germline (reference sequence). The CDR3 here is CSALRGVDTGELFF. The CDR3 coding sequence is TGCAGTGCGCTGAGGGGGGTAGACACCGGGGAGCTGTTTTTT.

J is TRBJ2-7 and V is TRBV7-8; maybe TRBD1 (6 bases). CDR3 size: 13 residues. Trimming took 1 base from V and 6 from J, leaving 10 bases between them. Germline CDR1 reads SGHVS; CDR2 reads FQNEAQ. The CDR3 DNA sequence: TGTGCCAGCAGCTTAGGTAACAGGGTCGAGCAGTACTTC. Protein sequence: CASSLGNRVEQYF.

This chain joins TRBV19 and TRBJ1-3; unclear D gene. Per germline, CDR1 LNHDA and CDR2 SQIVND (reference sequence). V lost 5 bases to trimming and J lost 4 bases, with 15 bases between them. The CDR3 runs 15 residues. CDR3 region: CASSLKSIQGNTIYF. CDR3 in DNA: TGTGCCAGTAGTCTGAAATCCATCCAGGGAAACACCATATATTTT.

The chain uses TRBV6-1 and TRBJ1-2; TRBD1 aligns across 8 bases. CDR3 size: 16 residues. Losses at the gene ends were 1 base for V and 2 bases for J; bases not matched to a gene: 6. The germline CDR1 and CDR2 sequences are MNHNS and SASEGT. Here the CDR3 reads CASSEGARTGNYGYTF. CDR3 in DNA: TGTGCCAGCAGTGAAGGGGCCCGGACAGGGAACTATGGCTACACCTTC.

V is TRBV9 and J is TRBJ2-2, with TRBD2 identical over 7 bases. Germline CDR1 reads SGDLS; CDR2 reads YYNGEE. The CDR3 loop spans 16 amino acids. V lost 4 bases to trimming and J lost 7 bases; unmatched junction nucleotides: 13. CDR3 sequence (DNA): TGTGCCAGCAGCTCCGTAGGACTAGTTTTAATCGGGGAGCTGTTTTTT. Amino acid sequence: CASSSVGLVLIGELFF.

This clonotype was seen at least ten times. The CDR3 nucleotides are TGTGCCAGCAGCGTAGCTACGCCGGGGGCGGATCAGCCCCAGCATTTT. It is translated as CASSVATPGADQPQHF. The chain links TRBV9 to TRBJ1-5; possibly TRBD1 for D (6 bases). The CDR3 consists of 16 residues. Germline V gives CDR1 SGDLS, CDR2 YYNGEE. Trimming left V 0 bases short and J 5 bases short, with 15 bases between.

Regarding this clonotype: A much larger clone lies one base from this, so it may be a read error. The rearrangement joins TRBV12-3 or TRBV12-4 to TRBJ2-5; D perhaps matches TRBD2 (6 bases). This CDR3 has 16 residues. The CDR3 nucleotides read TGTGCCAGCGGTTTCTTGGGTAGCGGCGCCGCGGAGACCCAGTACTTC. Its translation is CASGFLGSGAAETQYF.

The gene calls are TRBV12-3 or TRBV12-4 and TRBJ2-6; 11 bases align to TRBD2. The V and J ends lost 6 bases and 3 bases, in that order; junction bases with no gene match: 7. This CDR3 is built from 17 residues. The CDR3 DNA follows: TGTGCCAGCAGGATAGCGGGGGGGGCATTTGGGGCCAACGTCCTGACTTTC. Translating gives CASRIAGGAFGANVLTF.

This clonotype was recorded at least ten times. The CDR3 DNA is TGTGCCAGTAGTACAGGGGCCTCTGGAAACACCATATATTTT. Its translation: CASSTGASGNTIYF. The rearrangement links TRBV19 to TRBJ1-3, with D maybe TRBD1 (6 bases). Trimming took 4 bases from V and 0 from J, leaving 7 bases between them. This CDR3 comprises 14 residues. The germline gives CDR1 LNHDA, CDR2 SQIVND (reference sequence).

On this clonotype itself: One end of the junction is discordant with germline, which a read error may explain. This sequence joins TRBV7-9 and TRBJ2-2; D not certain. The CDR3 is made up of 13 amino acids. Germline lookup yields CDR1 SEHNR and CDR2 FQNEAQ (reference sequence). This chain's CDR3 is CASRHGPQWELFF. CDR3 in DNA: TGCGCCAGCAGGCACGGGCCCCAGTGGGAGCTGTTTTTT. Full variable domain (remainder filled in from reference TRBV7-9 and TRBJ2-2): DTGVSQNPRHKITKRGQNVTFRCDPISEHNRLYWYRQTLGQGPEFLTYFQNEAQLEKSRLLSDRFSAERPKGSFSTLEIQRTEQGDSAMYLCASRHGPQWELFFGEGSRLTVL.